This TCR beta chain was captured in a study of blood T cell repertoires in COVID-19. Study-level information: COVID-19 samples from acute and convalescent phases originated in the United States, Italy and Spain. PBMCs, B-cell-depleted T cells, or T cells provided the cDNA or gDNA that made up the material.

In the authors' methods: For nucleated cells, counts were estimated from reference gene primer amplification. Here immunoSEQ multiplex PCR was the method, and the copy in TCRdb shows in-frame clones only, minus some. The V and J calls and clone size are taken from that table; D and trimming were inferred from the DNA. The table shows roughly 190,000 clones, with 86% occurring only once. The ends lost 10 bases at V and 7 bases at J; junction bases unmatched: 13. The CDR3 is 15 amino acids. In germline, CDR1 is SGHNT, CDR2 YENEEA. Participants' own reports of clinical history determined their cohort assignment.

The V and J genes are TRBV11-3 and TRBJ2-1, with 10 nucleotides matching TRBD1. The source material was PBMCs or T cells enriched from blood (not recorded which). This receptor was obtained from a woman aged 40 to 50 in a cohort exposed to, infected with or recovered from COVID-19 (not recorded which). The CDR3 DNA is TGTGCCATCCGACCCCGGGACAGGGGACCAAATGAGCAGTTCTTC. It codes for CAIRPRDRGPNEQFF.